Listed below are T cell receptor beta chains from one sample, sequenced in a study of T-cell reconstitution after alpha-beta-depleted transplantation in children. TCRdb reprocessed the PCR reads via MiXCR and lists one record per CDR3 protein. The sample shows hundreds of thousands of distinct CDR3 sequences, 10% to 13% of them seen only once. The sequences come from PBMCs, collected before TCRalphabeta/CD19-depleted stem cell transplant. The origin of the receptors is a child aged 2 to 10 with inherited bone marrow failure, due to receive a stem cell transplant. Each CDR3 is given with its conserved first and last residue. A D gene is named only where the DNA matches it firmly. Rows may omit the clone size; those that give it use once, few, many or a size class.

J: TRBJ2-1; size: many; D: TRBD2; V: TRBV4-3; DNA: TGCGCCAGCAGCCGAACGGGACTAGCGGGAGGGCCGGGTTACAATGAGCAGTTCTTC; CDR3: CASSRTGLAGGPGYNEQFF
J: TRBJ2-7; size: many; D: TRBD1; V: TRBV7-2; DNA: TGTGCCAGCAGCTACCCGGGACAGGAGTACGAGCAGTACTTC; CDR3: CASSYPGQEYEQYF
J: TRBJ2-2; size: many; D: TRBD1; V: TRBV4-1; DNA: TGCGCCAGCAGCAGAACAGGGGTAAACACCGGGGAGCTGTTTTTT; CDR3: CASSRTGVNTGELFF
J: TRBJ1-4; size: many; D: .; V: TRBV20-1; DNA: TGCAGTGCTCCCGACGGCACTAATGAAAAACTGTTTTTT; CDR3: CSAPDGTNEKLFF
J: TRBJ1-4; size: .; D: .; V: TRBV7-2; DNA: TGTGCCAGCAGCTTAGGTCCGGGGATAACAACTAATGAAAAACTGTTTTTT; CDR3: CASSLGPGITTNEKLFF
J: TRBJ1-4; size: many; D: .; V: TRBV12-3/TRBV12-4; DNA: TGTGCCAGCTACTCCGGGGACGGTGGCGGTGAAAAACTGTTTTTT; CDR3: CASYSGDGGGEKLFF
J: TRBJ2-5; size: .; D: .; V: TRBV12-3/TRBV12-4; DNA: TGTGCCAGCAGTTCCGCGAGGGGGGCCGAAGAGACCCAGTACTTC; CDR3: CASSSARGAEETQYF
J: TRBJ2-1; size: few; D: TRBD1; V: TRBV30; DNA: TGTGCCTGGAGTGTGATCGGACAGGCCCCCCCCTACAATGAGCAGTTCTTC; CDR3: CAWSVIGQAPPYNEQFF
J: TRBJ2-6; size: many; D: .; V: TRBV5-1; DNA: TGCGCCAGCACCTTGGGGCACGGAATAGGGGCCAACGTCCTGACTTTC; CDR3: CASTLGHGIGANVLTF
J: TRBJ1-4; size: many; D: .; V: TRBV21-1; DNA: TGTGCCAGCAGCAAAGAGGGCCTTTCAGCAACTAATGAAAAACTGTTTTTT; CDR3: CASSKEGLSATNEKLFF
J: TRBJ1-1; size: many; D: .; V: TRBV7-2; DNA: TGTGCCAGCACCCAGGGGTTTGAGACTGAAGCTTTCTTT; CDR3: CASTQGFETEAFF
J: TRBJ2-1; size: few; D: TRBD2; V: TRBV5-1; DNA: TGCGCCAGCAGCTTGTTAGCGGGACAAAACCATGAGCAGTTCTTC; CDR3: CASSLLAGQNHEQFF
J: TRBJ2-1; size: .; D: .; V: TRBV11-2; DNA: TGTGCCAGCAGCTCCAAGGGTGAGCAGTTCTTC; CDR3: CASSSKGEQFF
J: TRBJ2-5; size: many; D: .; V: TRBV7-6; DNA: TGTGCCAGCAGCTTAGGAGTCGGGGAAGAGACCCAGTACTTC; CDR3: CASSLGVGEETQYF
J: TRBJ2-5; size: .; D: .; V: TRBV30; DNA: TGTGCCTGGAGTCGGCCAGGGTCCCAAGAGACCCAGTACTTC; CDR3: CAWSRPGSQETQYF
J: TRBJ2-2; size: many; D: TRBD2; V: TRBV28; DNA: TGTGCCAGCAGGCTACCGGGACTAGCTGGTCCCGGGGAGCTGTTTTTT; CDR3: CASRLPGLAGPGELFF
J: TRBJ1-5; size: .; D: .; V: TRBV7-8; DNA: TGTGCCAGCAGCTTAGCGGGCCCCTTGGAAAGGCCCCAGCATTTT; CDR3: CASSLAGPLERPQHF
J: TRBJ2-7; size: few; D: TRBD1; V: TRBV29-1; DNA: TGCAGCGGCGCGGACAGGGCCTACGAGCAGTACTTC; CDR3: CSGADRAYEQYF
J: TRBJ2-7; size: many; D: .; V: TRBV7-9; DNA: TGTGCCAGCAGCTTAGTCTCGGGGAGTGCCTACGAGCAGTACTTC; CDR3: CASSLVSGSAYEQYF
J: TRBJ2-1; size: few; D: TRBD2; V: TRBV4-2; DNA: TGTGCCAGCAGCCAAGAAGAAGGACTAGCTATCTATGAGCAGTTCTTC; CDR3: CASSQEEGLAIYEQFF
J: TRBJ2-1; size: many; D: TRBD2; V: TRBV7-8; DNA: TGTGCCAGCAGCTCCGGCAGACTAGCTCCTTACAATGAGCAGTTCTTC; CDR3: CASSSGRLAPYNEQFF
J: TRBJ1-2; size: many; D: .; V: TRBV5-1; DNA: TGCGCCAGCAGCGGGACGAGGGGCGGCTATGGCTACACCTTC; CDR3: CASSGTRGGYGYTF
J: TRBJ2-5; size: few; D: .; V: TRBV10-3; DNA: TGTGCCATCAGTGCCTGGACAGACCAAGAGACCCAGTACTTC; CDR3: CAISAWTDQETQYF
J: TRBJ1-1; size: many; D: .; V: TRBV7-2; DNA: TGTGCCAGCAGCTTAGGGTCCCAGGCCGAAGCTTTCTTT; CDR3: CASSLGSQAEAFF